Presented here are 14 T cell receptor beta chains from one specimen sequenced in a study of CD4 T cells in relation to SARS-CoV-2 and coronaviruses. These TCRs are of unknown antigen specificity. TCRdb's table, derived via immunoSEQ multiplex PCR, lists solely in-frame clones and lacks some. The sample holds around 20,000 clones, about 69% seen once. Unexposed donor CD4+ T cells date from 2011-2018, before the COVID-19 pandemic. After less than 11 days of culture, CD4+ T cells were isolated. The sequenced sample consisted of CD4+ T cells from PBMCs, cultured in vitro. The source of these receptors is a human donor in good health.

The CDR3 sequence is CASSFYGGLAGEQYF. CDR3 sequence (DNA): TGTGCCAGCAGTTTTTACGGGGGACTAGCGGGGGAGCAGTACTTC. The chain combines TRBV27 with TRBJ2-7, with 13 bases identical to TRBD2. CDR1 is MNHEY and CDR2 is SMNVEV in the germline V gene (reference sequence). V lost 3 bases, J lost 7 bases, and 6 bases stayed unmatched. The CDR3 spans 15 residues.

The sample holds one count of this clone. This chain connects TRBV6-5 to TRBJ1-1, with 8 bases identical to TRBD1. The CDR3 totals 13 residues. The V gene's germline CDR1 is MNHEY and CDR2 SVGAGI. V shed 7 bases, J shed 2 bases, and the junction held 3 bases outside the gene matches. The CDR3 DNA sequence: TGTGCCAGCACCGACAGGGGAAACACTGAAGCTTTCTTT. Protein sequence: CASTDRGNTEAFF.

This chain joins TRBV3-1 (or the pseudogene TRBV3-2) and TRBJ2-5; D is unresolved. V gave up 3 bases and J gave up 2 bases, with 22 bases separating them. The CDR3 length is 18 residues. Germline CDR1 is LGHDT and CDR2 is YNNKEL (reference sequence). Here the CDR3 reads CASSHIDPLRPTQETQYF. The CDR3 DNA reads TGTGCCAGCAGCCATATCGACCCCTTGCGGCCAACACAAGAGACCCAGTACTTC.

V gene TRBV6-5 combines with J gene TRBJ1-2, with 10 bases matching TRBD1. V lost 2 bases to trimming and J lost 7 bases; unmatched junction nucleotides: 4. CDR1 and CDR2 from the germline V gene are MNHEY and SVGAGI. The CDR3 sequence is 14 residues long. The chain's CDR3 is CASSYVTGGFGYTF. The CDR3 DNA is TGTGCCAGCAGTTACGTGACAGGGGGCTTTGGCTACACCTTC.

The genes are TRBV4-1 and TRBJ1-3; no firm D call. The CDR3 covers 15 residues. The germline V and J ends were trimmed by 4 bases and 6 bases, with 16 bases remaining between them. Germline lookup yields CDR1 MGHRA and CDR2 YSYEKL. For the CDR3, the DNA is TGCGCCAGCAGCCTTACGGCAGCTATGACAAACACCATATATTTT. This gives the protein CASSLTAAMTNTIYF.

This clone was observed a handful of times. The chain employs TRBV12-5 and TRBJ2-1; 8 bases are a match to TRBD2. V gave up 3 bases and J gave up 9 bases; unmatched junction bases: 4. Germline V lookup: CDR1 LGHNT, CDR2 FRNRAP. The CDR3 consists of 13 residues. The CDR3 reads CASGLNGLAEQFF. The CDR3 DNA is TGTGCTAGTGGTTTAAACGGACTAGCTGAGCAGTTCTTC.

This clone was recorded once. The chain combines TRBV3-1 (or the pseudogene TRBV3-2) with TRBJ2-5; the match to TRBD2 covers 13 bases. Germline loops: CDR1 LGHDT, CDR2 YNNKEL (reference sequence). Trimming took 4 bases from V and 4 from J; bases not matched to a gene: 6. The CDR3 runs 16 residues. The CDR3 nucleotides read TGTGCCAGCAGCCCTCGGACTAGCGGGGGTGGAGAGACCCAGTACTTC. This encodes CASSPRTSGGGETQYF.

This clone has more than one count but fewer than ten. The chain couples TRBV7-2 to TRBJ2-5; 7 bases map to TRBD2. The CDR3 runs to 15 residues. V was pared by 1 base and J by 2 bases, with 4 bases of the junction left unmatched. CDR1 and CDR2 (germline): SGHTA, FQGNSA. CDR3 loop: CASSLGGRVQETQYF. In DNA form, the CDR3 reads TGTGCCAGCAGCTTAGGTGGGAGGGTACAAGAGACCCAGTACTTC.

The chain is built from TRBV6-6 and TRBJ1-5; the D is unclear. Germline CDR1 reads MNHNY; CDR2 reads SVGAGI (reference sequence). Trimming shortened V by 10 bases and J by 2 bases, and 18 bases separated the two germline ends. This CDR3 is 15 amino acids long. The CDR3 DNA follows: TGTGCCACCACCCTCGGGCGGGTTGGCAATCAGCCCCAGCATTTT. Encoded protein: CATTLGRVGNQPQHF.

This sequence joins TRBV5-1 and TRBJ1-3; D gene unclear. Germline lookup yields CDR1 SGHRS and CDR2 YFSETQ. V was shortened by 4 bases and J by 0 bases, with 8 bases between the two germline ends. This CDR3 has 14 residues. CDR3 region: CASSEGSSGNTIYF. The CDR3 DNA sequence: TGCGCCAGCAGCGAGGGATCCTCTGGAAACACCATATATTTT.

CDR3 residues: CASSKQREGRRGELFF. The CDR3 coding sequence is TGCGCCAGCAGCAAACAGCGGGAGGGCCGACGCGGGGAGCTGTTTTTT. This chain links TRBV5-1 with TRBJ2-2, with 10 bases identical to TRBD2. CDR1 is SGHRS, CDR2 YFSETQ, per germline. This CDR3 has 16 amino acids. With V trimmed by 4 bases and J by 7 bases, 10 bases remained unmatched.

This rearrangement joins TRBV5-1 to TRBJ2-5; 11 nucleotides agree with TRBD2. The germline V gene encodes CDR1 SGHRS and CDR2 YFSETQ. The CDR3 extends over 16 amino acids. Trimming cost V 0 bases and J 0 bases; bases outside gene matches: 1. CDR3 residues: CASSLGTSGYQETQYF. The CDR3 region has the DNA TGCGCCAGCAGCTTGGGGACTAGCGGGTACCAAGAGACCCAGTACTTC.

The chain joins TRBV9 to TRBJ1-6; TRBD1 agrees at 11 bases. The CDR3 loop spans 15 amino acids. The trim removed 5 bases at V and 9 bases at J, leaving 7 bases unmatched. Germline CDR1 reads SGDLS; CDR2 reads YYNGEE. The CDR3 bases are TGTGCCAGCAGTCAGCTTGGGACAGGGGGTTCACCCCTCCACTTT. Translated, it gives CASSQLGTGGSPLHF.

V usage is TRBV7-2 and J usage is TRBJ2-7; 9 bases agree with TRBD1. The length of the CDR3 is 15 residues. The V gene's germline CDR1 is SGHTA and CDR2 FQGNSA. The J segment lost 4 bases and the V segment lost 2 bases, leaving 6 bases of the junction unmatched. The CDR3 spells CASSLWPGQGYEQYF. As DNA, the CDR3 is TGTGCCAGCAGCTTATGGCCGGGACAGGGATACGAGCAGTACTTC.